These 21 T cell receptor beta chains came from one sample sequenced in a study of blood T cell repertoires in COVID-19. The protocol was immunoSEQ multiplex PCR, while the TCRdb copy is restricted to in-frame clones and leaves out a portion. The data contain approximately 150,000 clones, around 80% of them singletons. The sample taken for sequencing was PBMCs or T cells enriched from blood (not recorded which). The receptors shown here come from a man between 40 and 49 years old with acute COVID-19.

The chain recombines TRBV27 with TRBJ2-1, with 7 bases fitting TRBD1. Germline V gene sequence: CDR1 MNHEY, CDR2 SMNVEV (reference sequence). Losses at the gene ends were 4 bases for V and 6 bases for J; bases not matched to a gene: 9. This CDR3 comprises 15 residues. CDR3 DNA: TGTGCCAGCAGTTCCCCCCGGACAGGTGTCAATGAGCAGTTCTTC. It specifies CASSSPRTGVNEQFF.

The chain uses TRBV21-1 and TRBJ1-1; the table names TRBD1, a call not compared with the DNA. TRBV21-1 is flagged as a pseudogene. The CDR3 loop spans 13 amino acids. In DNA, the CDR3 is TGTGCCAGCAGCAAAGCCAGGGGGAATGAAGCTTTCTTT. Its protein product is CASSKARGNEAFF.

The V call is TRBV7-2, the J call TRBJ1-3; D uncertain. V was cut by 1 base and J by 2 bases, with 12 bases left in between. Per the germline V gene, CDR1 is SGHTA and CDR2 is FQGNSA. The CDR3 is 16 residues long. In DNA, the CDR3 is TGTGCCAGCAGCTTAGTCCCTCTCCCGGCTGGAAACACCATATATTTT. This gives the protein CASSLVPLPAGNTIYF.

V usage is TRBV30 and J usage is TRBJ1-3, with TRBD1 identical over 8 bases. The CDR3 consists of 13 residues. Per the germline V gene, CDR1 is GTSNPN and CDR2 is SVGIG (reference sequence). V lost 7 bases and J lost 4; bases outside the gene matches: 6. The CDR3 bases are TGTGCCTTCACAGGGGGTGCAGGAAACACCATATATTTT. The encoded protein is CAFTGGAGNTIYF.

This rearrangement joins TRBV7-2 to TRBJ1-1, with D maybe TRBD1 (5 bases). CDR1 is SGHTA, CDR2 FQGNSA, per germline. The CDR3 extends over 14 amino acids. V lost 0 bases, J lost 3 bases, and 8 bases lay in between. The CDR3 loop is CASSLAGRDTEAFF. The CDR3 DNA sequence: TGTGCCAGCAGCTTAGCCGGCAGGGACACTGAAGCTTTCTTT.

The chain uses TRBV7-9 and TRBJ1-5; a weak D match, TRBD1 (5 bases). The length of the CDR3 is 12 residues. V dropped 5 bases and J dropped 5 bases, with 7 bases sitting between them. CDR1 SEHNR and CDR2 FQNEAQ come from the germline V gene (reference sequence). CDR3 residues: CASSAQDQPQHF. In DNA form, the CDR3 reads TGTGCCAGCAGCGCACAGGATCAGCCCCAGCATTTT. Full variable domain (rest looked up from reference TRBV7-9 and TRBJ1-5): DTGVSQNPRHKITKRGQNVTFRCDPISEHNRLYWYRQTLGQGPEFLTYFQNEAQLEKSRLLSDRFSAERPKGSFSTLEIQRTEQGDSAMYLCASSAQDQPQHFGDGTRLSIL.

This clone was counted a single time. Other DNA sequences in this specimen translate into the identical CDR3. The genes are TRBV28 and TRBJ2-7; TRBD1 agrees at 8 bases. The CDR3 is made up of 14 amino acids. With 7 bases clipped from V and 0 bases from J, the junction kept 5 bases outside the gene matches. Germline values: CDR1 MDHEN, CDR2 SYDVKM. The CDR3: CASTSGTGSYEQYF. The CDR3 region has the DNA TGTGCCAGCACATCCGGGACAGGCTCCTACGAGCAGTACTTC.

V gene TRBV27 combines with J gene TRBJ1-5, with D possibly matching TRBD1 (5 bases). V was cut by 9 bases and J by 4 bases, with 13 bases left in between. The CDR3 contains 13 residues. CDR1 and CDR2 from the germline V gene are MNHEY and SMNVEV (reference sequence). CDR3 protein: CARDGALNQPQHF. The CDR3, as DNA: TGTGCCAGGGATGGGGCACTAAATCAGCCCCAGCATTTT.

Points on this clone: One junction end does not reproduce the germline sequence, and a read error may be involved. The genes are TRBV11-2 and TRBJ2-7; D is perhaps TRBD1 (5 bases). The germline CDR1 and CDR2 sequences are SGHAT and FQNNGV. The CDR3 has 15 amino acids. CDR3 DNA sequence: TGTGCCAGCAGCGTAGACCAGGGAAGCTCCTACGAGCAGTACTTC. It encodes CASSVDQGSSYEQYF.

This chain connects TRBV18 to TRBJ2-2; D is undetermined. Germline V gene lookup returns CDR1 KGHSH and CDR2 LQKENI. The CDR3 loop spans 16 amino acids. Trimming stripped 3 bases from V and 0 bases from J, with 11 bases between. CDR3 DNA sequence: TGTGCCAGCTCACCGCAGAGCGCCGCGAACACCGGGGAGCTGTTTTTT. It translates to CASSPQSAANTGELFF.

Only a few counts were recorded for this clone. The V gene is TRBV6-5, the J gene TRBJ1-2; 8 bases are shared with TRBD1. The trim removed 6 bases at V and 4 bases at J, leaving 10 bases unmatched. Germline values: CDR1 MNHEY, CDR2 SVGAGI. The length of the CDR3 is 15 residues. CDR3 protein: CASSGGAGGLYGYTF. In DNA form, the CDR3 reads TGTGCCAGCAGCGGAGGGGCAGGGGGCCTCTATGGCTACACCTTC.

V and J are TRBV9 and TRBJ2-5; TRBD2 aligns across 10 bases. Germline V gene data show CDR1 as SGDLS and CDR2 as YYNGEE. This CDR3 is 19 amino acids long. Trimming removed 0 bases from V and 1 base from J; junction bases left unmatched: 12. CDR3 bases: TGTGCCAGCAGCGTAGCTACGGTAATAGCGGGGGGTTTCCAAGAGACCCAGTACTTC. Translated, it gives CASSVATVIAGGFQETQYF.

The V and J genes are TRBV19 and TRBJ2-7, with a tentative D call TRBD2 (6 bases). V was pared by 8 bases and J by 9 bases, with 14 bases between. Per the germline V gene, CDR1 is LNHDA and CDR2 is SQIVND (reference sequence). CDR3 length: 11 amino acids. In DNA form, the CDR3 reads TGTGCCAGTGGGACCGGGCGGGGGCAGTACTTC. This sequence encodes CASGTGRGQYF.

The chain combines TRBV6-5 with TRBJ1-2, with 9 bases aligning to TRBD1. V was pared by 4 bases and J by 7 bases, with 4 bases of the junction left unmatched. This CDR3 region has 13 residues. Germline V gives CDR1 MNHEY, CDR2 SVGAGI. The CDR3 spells CASSFGTGTGYTF. The CDR3 region has the DNA TGTGCCAGCAGTTTCGGGACAGGGACTGGCTACACCTTC.

The chain has TRBV2 and TRBJ1-3, with D perhaps TRBD1 (6 bases). Germline V CDR1 and CDR2: SNHLY, FYNNEI. Trimming stripped 7 bases from V and 3 bases from J, with 7 bases between. The CDR3 has 12 amino acids. The CDR3, as DNA: TGTGCCAGCACAGGGGATGGAAACACCATATATTTT. It translates to CASTGDGNTIYF.

The rearrangement joins TRBV7-9 to TRBJ1-1, with D uncertain. V dropped 1 base and J dropped 8 bases, with 14 bases sitting between them. The germline V gene has CDR1 SEHNR and CDR2 FQNEAQ (reference sequence). The CDR3 totals 14 residues. The DNA for the CDR3 is TGTGCCAGCAGCTTAGGGCAGGCCCAGGTGGAAGCTTTCTTT. This codes for CASSLGQAQVEAFF.

This clone was seen only a few times. The same CDR3 can be traced to other DNA sequences in this sample. The chain employs TRBV9 and TRBJ1-4; D gene uncertain. The CDR3 length is 14 residues. The germline V gene encodes CDR1 SGDLS and CDR2 YYNGEE. Trimming left V 2 bases short and J 0 bases short, with 5 bases between. The CDR3 sequence: CASSVTATNEKLFF. The CDR3 DNA reads TGTGCCAGCAGCGTTACTGCAACTAATGAAAAACTGTTTTTT.

The chain recombines TRBV7-2 with TRBJ1-1; D unclear. The CDR3 covers 14 residues. Deletions cut 5 bases from V and 0 bases from J, with 10 bases between. The germline V gene has CDR1 SGHTA and CDR2 FQGNSA. CDR3 bases: TGTGCCAGCAGCCCAGCGAACATGAACACTGAAGCTTTCTTT. This translates into CASSPANMNTEAFF.

The V gene is TRBV9, the J gene TRBJ2-5, with a tentative D call TRBD2 (6 bases). The V end was cut by 0 bases, the J end by 4 bases, with 13 bases between. The CDR3 has 15 residues. Germline V gene lookup returns CDR1 SGDLS and CDR2 YYNGEE. CDR3 nucleotides: TGTGCCAGCAGCGTAGCGGCGGGGTCGGGAGAGACCCAGTACTTC. This codes for CASSVAAGSGETQYF.

The V call is TRBV19, the J call TRBJ1-2; 7 positions match TRBD1. With V trimmed by 7 bases and J by 2 bases, 10 bases remained unmatched. CDR1 and CDR2 from the germline V gene are LNHDA and SQIVND (reference sequence). The CDR3 runs 15 residues. CDR3 protein: CASTDSRGLNYGYTF. Written as DNA, the CDR3 is TGTGCCAGTACCGATTCGAGGGGGCTGAACTATGGCTACACCTTC.

The chain combines TRBV10-3 with TRBJ1-5; D is undetermined. Trimming took off 3 bases at V and 0 bases at J, with 9 bases between the two ends. The germline CDR1 and CDR2 sequences are ENHRY and SYGVKD. The CDR3 length is 15 residues. The CDR3 region has the DNA TGTGCCATCAGTGAAGAAGTCGGTAGCAATCAGCCCCAGCATTTT. Amino acids: CAISEEVGSNQPQHF.